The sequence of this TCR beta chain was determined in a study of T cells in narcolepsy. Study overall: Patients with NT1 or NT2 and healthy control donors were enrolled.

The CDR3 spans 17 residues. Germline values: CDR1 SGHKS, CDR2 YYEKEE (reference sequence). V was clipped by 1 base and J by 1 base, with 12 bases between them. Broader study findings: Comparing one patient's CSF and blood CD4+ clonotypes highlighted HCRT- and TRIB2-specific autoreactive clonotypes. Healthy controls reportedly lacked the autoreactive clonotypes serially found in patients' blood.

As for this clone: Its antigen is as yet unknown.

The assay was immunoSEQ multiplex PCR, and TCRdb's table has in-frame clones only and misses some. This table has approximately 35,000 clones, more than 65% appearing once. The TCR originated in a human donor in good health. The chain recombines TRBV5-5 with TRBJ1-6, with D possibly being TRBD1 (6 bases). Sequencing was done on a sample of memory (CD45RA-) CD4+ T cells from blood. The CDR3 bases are TGTGCCAGCAGCTTGTGGGGGGGCGGATCCTATAATTCACCCCTCCACTTT. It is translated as CASSLWGGGSYNSPLHF.